Given below is one T cell receptor (beta chain) in context. The specificity of this receptor is unknown. Base qualities are missing; no much larger clone stands one base away. This sample was taken from a study of blood T cells in healthy people across ages (dated by TCRdb to between 2015 and 2016). For the study in its entirety: In model experiments, roughly one uniquely barcoded TCR beta cDNA molecule per two T cells was captured by template switching. For two donors (one aged 18 to 29 and one aged 80 or older), the study analyzed two additional independent replicas of 1 million unique cDNA reads from the same blood draw. The donors were divided into four age groups: young (average approximately 15 years), middle-aged (about 39), aged (approximately 59) and long-lived (about 84). To avoid experimental bias, donors of different ages were distributed randomly across sequencing lanes. The study measured age-related changes in TCR beta repertoire diversity using deep sequencing normalized with unique cDNA molecular identifiers. What the authors observed across the whole study: Total diversity estimates from one million sequenced T cells were considered lower bounds and underestimates. Donor CMV infection status was unknown, potentially confounding age-related changes in expanded clonotypes. As age increased, observed TCR beta diversity per million T cells dropped in a roughly linear way, and a significant reduction was already evident by age 40. Compared with the aged group, more naive CD4+ T cells, fewer expanded clones and increased TCR diversity were shown by the long-lived group, suggesting age selection. A strong correlation was found between observed TCR beta diversity and the percentage of naive T cells measured by flow cytometry. Conclusive comparison of naive and antigen-experienced compartments was prevented by the profiling of bulk unsorted PBMCs.

Library generation was performed with 5' RACE. The instrument was an Illumina HiSeq 2500. The second PCR ran for roughly 6 to 11 cycles and used a J-beta primer mix along with a sample-barcoded 5' primer. A template-switch 5' adaptor carrying 12 random nucleotides introduced a unique molecular identifier onto each TCR beta cDNA molecule. Each sample yielded at least 3 million CDR3-containing paired-end reads. The Mint cDNA synthesis kit, primed by a TRBC-specific oligonucleotide, was used to synthesize first-strand cDNA from all RNA. All cDNA was treated with uracil-DNA glycosylase and then went through a first 18-cycle PCR with the universal primers M1SS and BC2_uni_R. Regarding the original processing steps: For normalization, 1 million high-quality reads, each with a distinct molecular identifier, were randomly selected from each sample. Instead of being binned into consensus sequences, reads that shared molecular identifiers were thrown out. MiTCR, set to a Q25 quality threshold and the strictest error-elimination algorithm, was used for CDR3 identification, clonotype clustering and error correction. A nonparametric unseen species model using Euler transformation provided a lower-bound estimate of total TCR beta diversity. TCRdb trimmed public reads at Q25 via fastp, called clones via MiXCR and kept in-frame beta chains. Here each entry gathers all rows of one CDR3 protein and keeps the most common genes and DNA. TCRdb's processing, not the authors', yielded these V and J calls. Across this sample there are a few hundred thousand distinct CDR3 sequences, with approximately 47% seen only once. The ten largest clones capture roughly 51% of the sample.

The trim is 1 base for V and 0 bases for J, with a gap of 19 bases between the germline ends. CDR1 is given as DFQATT and CDR2 as SNEGSKA, both from the germline V gene (reference sequence). The CDR3 contains 18 residues, cysteine and phenylalanine counted. The read is trimmed to its CDR3 DNA, 54 bases read in frame from base 1. The donors were some 39 Caucasian individuals from Russia, aged roughly 6 to 100 years, who were systemically healthy. Each donor gave ten milliliters of peripheral blood, drawn into EDTA-treated Vacutainer tubes. PBMCs were isolated by Ficoll-Paque density-gradient centrifugation, with at least 7 million obtained per sample. Trizol reagent was used to extract total RNA from PBMCs, with at least 6 micrograms per sample. The percentages of naive CD45RAhigh/CD27high T cells were determined by flow cytometry on a PBMC aliquot from every donor.

The source is a man in his 60s in good health. Rearrangement joined TRBV20-1 to TRBJ2-4; the D match is possibly TRBD1 or TRBD2, with 7 bases aligned in each. What was sequenced was blood. The DNA is TGCAGTGCTAGAGTCCCCAGGGGGGGGATACTAGCCAAAAACATTCAGTACTTC. It specifies CSARVPRGGILAKNIQYF.